These 31 T cell receptor beta chains came from one sample sequenced in a study of human T cells and chemical hapten exposure. This sample's time point: patch test 3, about 24 weeks after DPC sensitization. The treatment: therapeutic diphenylcyclopropenone sensitization with weekly scalp DPC. Using its own MiXCR run on the RACE reads, TCRdb lists one record per CDR3 protein. This table holds approximately 90,000 distinct CDR3 sequences, 25% to 30% found once. The sequences come from whole blood, collected in connection with sensitization to the hapten diphenylcyclopropenone (DPC). The receptors come from a man aged 35 to 55 with alopecia areata. Some clones in this sample may be carry-over from other donors' samples.

The chain carries TRBV7-2 and TRBJ2-2; weak D call: TRBD1 (5 bases). Germline V CDR1 and CDR2: SGHTA, FQGNSA. The CDR3 has 13 amino acids. V lost 8 bases and J 6 bases, leaving 13 bases between the germline ends. The CDR3 DNA follows: TGTGCCAGCGGCAAAACAGGTCCCGGGGAGCTGTTTTTT. Translating gives CASGKTGPGELFF.

The chain employs TRBV6-2 or TRBV6-3 and TRBJ2-7, with 7 bases that match TRBD1. Per germline, CDR1 MNHEY and CDR2 SVGEGT. The CDR3 sequence is 12 residues long. The V and J ends lost 2 bases and 7 bases, in that order; junction bases with no gene match: 2. The chain's CDR3 is CASSYGTAEQYF. The CDR3 DNA follows: TGTGCCAGCAGTTACGGGACAGCGGAGCAGTACTTC.

This clonotype was seen more than once but under ten times. The chain employs TRBV28 and TRBJ2-5, with 7 bases lining up with TRBD1. The germline V gene has CDR1 MDHEN and CDR2 SYDVKM. CDR3 length: 14 amino acids. Germline trimming cut 5 bases from V and 3 bases from J; bases unmatched to any gene: 6. The CDR3 is CASSPWDSKETQYF. The CDR3 region has the DNA TGTGCCAGCAGTCCGTGGGACAGCAAAGAGACCCAGTACTTC.

This chain uses TRBV10-3 with TRBJ2-1, with 7 positions matching TRBD2. The ends lost 6 bases at V and 3 bases at J; junction bases unmatched: 8. From germline, CDR1 is ENHRY and CDR2 SYGVKD. The CDR3 is 15 amino acids. The CDR3, as DNA: TGTGCCATCAGGGCCCTTGGCGGGAGCTACAATGAGCAGTTCTTC. Translating it yields CAIRALGGSYNEQFF.

A few counts support this clonotype. This rearrangement joins TRBV28 to TRBJ2-3; perhaps D is TRBD1 or TRBD2 (6 bases each). This CDR3 region has 17 residues. V lost 2 bases and J 2 bases, leaving 17 bases between the germline ends. Germline lookup yields CDR1 MDHEN and CDR2 SYDVKM. CDR3 nucleotide sequence: TGTGCCAGCAGTTTAATTATCGGGGGCGGAACCACAGATACGCAGTATTTT. Protein sequence: CASSLIIGGGTTDTQYF.

This clonotype was detected a few times. V is TRBV6-4 and J is TRBJ2-2; 14 nucleotides match TRBD2. The J segment lost 5 bases and the V segment lost 5 bases, leaving 4 bases of the junction unmatched. The CDR3 is 16 residues long. The germline V gene has CDR1 MRHNA and CDR2 SNTAGT. CDR3 protein: CASSPGLAGETGELFF. In DNA, the CDR3 is TGTGCCAGCAGTCCGGGACTAGCGGGAGAGACCGGGGAGCTGTTTTTT.

The J gene is TRBJ2-1, the V gene TRBV15, with 9 nucleotides matching TRBD2. The CDR3 runs 14 residues. Germline V lookup: CDR1 LNHNV, CDR2 YYDKDF (reference sequence). V shed 5 bases and J 10 bases; nucleotides not matched to a gene: 9. DNA for the CDR3: TGTGCCACCAGCCCTAGACTAGGGACTAGCGAGCAGTTCTTC. This gives the protein CATSPRLGTSEQFF.

This clonotype was seen many times. The V call is TRBV20-1, the J call TRBJ2-3, with D possibly being TRBD2 (5 bases). Trimming removed 0 bases from V and 7 bases from J, with 14 bases in between. Germline lookup yields CDR1 DFQATT and CDR2 SNEGSKA (reference sequence). This CDR3 is built from 14 residues. CDR3 coding DNA: TGCAGTGCTAGAGATACACGGGATAGTTATACGCAGTATTTT. It translates to CSARDTRDSYTQYF.

As concerns this clonotype: Germline and junction disagree at one end, which may indicate a read error. The J gene is TRBJ2-3, the V gene TRBV6-2 or TRBV6-3, with 11 bases identical to TRBD1. CDR3 length: 18 residues. CDR1 MNHEY and CDR2 SVGEGT come from the germline V gene. CDR3 loop: CASSSYIHWTGGGDKQYF. CDR3 sequence (DNA): TGTGCCAGCAGCTCCTACATCCATTGGACAGGGGGCGGAGATAAGCAGTATTTT.

This clonotype was seen more than once but under ten times. The V and J genes are TRBV4-2 and TRBJ2-1; 7 nucleotides agree with TRBD1. This CDR3 is built from 16 residues. V dropped 4 bases and J dropped 3; count of bases not matched to a gene: 9. Germline CDR1 LGHNA, CDR2 YNFKEQ. CDR3 nucleotides: TGTGCCAGCAGCCCTACAGGGGATCGCTGCTACAATGAGCAGTTCTTC. This translates into CASSPTGDRCYNEQFF.

The chain is built from TRBV7-9 and TRBJ2-5; 9 nucleotides match TRBD2. This CDR3 is built from 17 residues. Per germline, CDR1 SEHNR and CDR2 FQNEAQ (reference sequence). V shed 0 bases, J shed 4 bases, and the junction held 9 bases outside the gene matches. The CDR3 reads CASSLAAGGPFGETQYF. CDR3 nucleotides: TGTGCCAGCAGCTTAGCTGCGGGAGGGCCGTTTGGAGAGACCCAGTACTTC.

V and J are TRBV11-1 and TRBJ2-7, with 9 bases matching TRBD1. J lost 5 bases, V lost 2 bases, and 7 bases had no gene match. The CDR3 totals 15 residues. From germline, CDR1 is SGHAT and CDR2 FQDESV (reference sequence). The CDR3 here is CASSLRTGGSHEQYF. The CDR3, as DNA: TGTGCCAGCAGCTTAAGAACAGGGGGCAGCCACGAGCAGTACTTC.

This clonotype was seen more than once but under ten times. The chain recombines TRBV28 with TRBJ1-6; 8 bases fit TRBD1. The V gene end was trimmed by 5 bases and the J gene end by 5 bases; junction bases not matched to a gene: 5. This CDR3 is 15 amino acids long. The germline gives CDR1 MDHEN, CDR2 SYDVKM. CDR3 region: CASSLPGGNNSPLHF. The CDR3 DNA sequence: TGTGCCAGCAGTCTACCAGGGGGCAATAATTCACCCCTCCACTTT. The complete variable domain, with remaining parts taken from reference TRBV28 and TRBJ1-6, reads DVKVTQSSRYLVKRTGEKVFLECVQDMDHENMFWYRQDPGLGLRLIYFSYDVKMKEKGDIPEGYSVSREKKERFSLILESASTNQTSMYLCASSLPGGNNSPLHFGNGTRLTVT.

The table lists this clonotype with a few counts. The chain uses TRBV20-1 and TRBJ2-1; the D gene is possibly TRBD2 (5 bases). This CDR3 spans 14 amino acids. Germline values: CDR1 DFQATT, CDR2 SNEGSKA (reference sequence). The V end lost 3 bases, the J end lost 7 bases, and 16 bases lay between the germline ends. For the CDR3, the DNA is TGCAGTGCTAGTGCCCACAGAGGAGGTAATGAGCAGTTCTTC. This codes for CSASAHRGGNEQFF.

This clonotype turned up a few times. The chain uses TRBV6-2 or TRBV6-3 and TRBJ1-1, with a possible D match to TRBD1 (5 bases). V was shortened by 6 bases and J by 4 bases, with 21 bases between the two germline ends. This CDR3 spans 16 amino acids. Germline-derived CDR1 and CDR2 are MNHEY and SVGEGT. CDR3 DNA sequence: TGTGCCAGCAGCCAAAACCCGGGGGGAGGAGGCACTGAAGCTTTCTTT. This codes for CASSQNPGGGGTEAFF.

This sequence joins TRBV4-2 and TRBJ2-1; a possible D gene is TRBD2 (6 bases). Trimming removed 0 bases at V and 1 base at J, with 10 bases between. This CDR3 is built from 16 residues. Germline loops: CDR1 LGHNA, CDR2 YNFKEQ. CDR3 in amino acids: CASSQDPGVSYNEQFF. CDR3 coding DNA: TGTGCCAGCAGCCAAGATCCGGGAGTTTCCTACAATGAGCAGTTCTTC.

This clonotype came up a few times. The CDR3 loop reads CAIRTDSYEQYF. DNA of the CDR3: TGTGCCATCAGGACGGACTCCTACGAGCAGTACTTC. The genes are TRBV10-3 and TRBJ2-7; no clear D gene. V lost 6 bases to trimming and J lost 0 bases, with 6 bases between them. Per germline, CDR1 ENHRY and CDR2 SYGVKD. This CDR3 comprises 12 residues.

This clonotype was seen only a few times. V usage is TRBV28 and J usage is TRBJ2-7, with 11 bases identical to TRBD2. J gave up 6 bases and V 3 bases, and 1 base lay outside the gene matches. Per germline, CDR1 MDHEN and CDR2 SYDVKM. The CDR3 runs to 13 residues. This CDR3 is CASSFGLAGEQYF. The CDR3, as DNA: TGTGCCAGCAGTTTTGGACTAGCGGGCGAGCAGTACTTC.

This clonotype was counted a few times. The J gene is TRBJ1-4, the V gene TRBV7-9; D unresolved. CDR3 length equals 16 residues. The germline V gene encodes CDR1 SEHNR and CDR2 FQNEAQ (reference sequence). The V end lost 5 bases, the J end lost 2 bases, and 15 bases lay between the germline ends. The CDR3 region is CASSPPATGTNEKLFF. The CDR3 bases are TGTGCCAGCAGCCCTCCAGCGACGGGGACTAATGAAAAACTGTTTTTT.

The V gene is TRBV6-6, the J gene TRBJ1-4; 7 bases are shared with TRBD1. After removal of 5 bases from V and 4 bases from J, the junction contained 4 bases not matched to a gene. In germline, CDR1 is MNHNY, CDR2 SVGAGI (reference sequence). The CDR3 sequence is 14 residues long. The CDR3 DNA follows: TGTGCCAGCAGTGTTGACAGGGTTAATGAAAAACTGTTTTTT. As protein: CASSVDRVNEKLFF.

V is TRBV28 and J is TRBJ1-5; tentative D call: TRBD1 (5 bases). V was clipped by 2 bases and J by 5 bases, with 13 bases between them. CDR3 length: 15 residues. Germline values: CDR1 MDHEN, CDR2 SYDVKM. The CDR3 DNA sequence: TGTGCCAGCAGTTTAGGGATGGGGGGTGATCAGCCCCAGCATTTT. Translating gives CASSLGMGGDQPQHF.

This clonotype was seen more than once but under ten times. This chain links TRBV20-1 with TRBJ2-3; D gene unclear. Germline CDR1 is DFQATT and CDR2 is SNEGSKA (reference sequence). Trimming removed 0 bases from V and 1 base from J, with 14 bases in between. The CDR3 totals 16 residues. In nucleotides, the CDR3 is TGCAGTGCTAGAGATCGGTTAGCAGAACGCACAGATACGCAGTATTTT. Translated: CSARDRLAERTDTQYF.

The chain links TRBV11-2 to TRBJ1-6; D not resolved. Germline CDR1 is SGHAT and CDR2 is FQNNGV. The CDR3 extends over 16 amino acids. Trimming pared 5 bases from V and 0 bases from J, leaving 11 bases between. CDR3 bases: TGTGCCAGCAGCCCGTGGGAGAGCTCCTATAATTCACCCCTCCACTTT. It is translated as CASSPWESSYNSPLHF.

This clonotype was seen a few times. This chain links TRBV20-1 with TRBJ2-1; no clear D. V was shortened by 3 bases and J by 6 bases, with 9 bases between the two germline ends. CDR1 is DFQATT and CDR2 is SNEGSKA in the germline V gene (reference sequence). The length of the CDR3 is 12 residues. CDR3: CSASHEGNEQFF. The CDR3 DNA reads TGCAGTGCTAGCCATGAAGGCAATGAGCAGTTCTTC.

V usage is TRBV7-8 and J usage is TRBJ2-7, with D possibly being TRBD1 (6 bases). Between the trimmed V and J ends, which lost 1 base and 0 bases, there was a span of 16 bases. Germline V lookup: CDR1 SGHVS, CDR2 FQNEAQ. The CDR3 runs to 17 residues. The CDR3 nucleotides are TGTGCCAGCAGCTTAGACACCGGGACACGCGTCTCCTACGAGCAGTACTTC. It encodes CASSLDTGTRVSYEQYF.

As concerns this clonotype: The germline gene is not matched at one end of the junction; a read error may be the cause. This chain links TRBV28 with TRBJ2-7; D remains ambiguous. The CDR3 has 11 residues. Germline V gives CDR1 MDHEN, CDR2 SYDVKM. CDR3 in DNA: TGTGCCAGCAGTACGAAACACGACCAGTACTTC. Protein sequence: CASSTKHDQYF.

This clonotype was observed a few times. The rearrangement uses TRBV6-5 and TRBJ1-2; D unresolved. Trimming stripped 6 bases from V and 0 bases from J, with 11 bases between. This CDR3 spans 14 amino acids. CDR1 is MNHEY and CDR2 is SVGAGI in the germline V gene. CDR3 nucleotide sequence: TGTGCCAGCAGACCCTTGGACTCTAACTATGGCTACACCTTC. Translating gives CASRPLDSNYGYTF.

Notes on this clonotype: A much larger clone sits a single nucleotide away, making a read error possible. The chain has TRBV27 and TRBJ2-5, with unresolved D. Trimming stripped 8 bases from V and 1 base from J, with 2 bases between. Germline loops: CDR1 MNHEY, CDR2 SMNVEV (reference sequence). The CDR3 runs to 10 residues. DNA of the CDR3: TGTGCCAGCGGCCAAGAGACCCAGTACTTC. Translation: CASGQETQYF.

The genes are TRBV7-2 and TRBJ2-1, with 11 bases identical to TRBD1. The CDR3 is 15 residues long. Trimming took 6 bases from V and 9 from J; bases not matched to a gene: 10. The V gene's germline CDR1 is SGHTA and CDR2 FQGNSA. DNA for the CDR3: TGTGCCAGCAGTACGTCCGGGACAGGGGGAATTGAGCAGTTCTTC. Its protein product is CASSTSGTGGIEQFF.

This clonotype came up a few times. This chain connects TRBV5-6 to TRBJ1-5; 7 bases match TRBD1. Trimming cost V 3 bases and J 0 bases; bases outside gene matches: 3. Per the germline V gene, CDR1 is SGHDT and CDR2 is YYEEEE. This CDR3 contains 15 residues. The DNA for the CDR3 is TGTGCCAGCAGCTCCCGGACAGGTAGCAATCAGCCCCAGCATTTT. Amino acids: CASSSRTGSNQPQHF.

This clonotype showed up just a few times. CDR3 in DNA: TGTGCCAGTCGGAGAGAAATGAACACTGAAGCTTTCTTT. Translating gives CASRREMNTEAFF. This sequence joins TRBV6-1 and TRBJ1-1; D remains unclear. Germline values: CDR1 MNHNS, CDR2 SASEGT. The V end lost 9 bases, the J end lost 0 bases, and 11 bases lay between the germline ends. This CDR3 comprises 13 residues.